The 24 T cell receptor beta chains below come from one sample, sequenced in a study of early T cells in non-severe SARS-CoV-2 infection. TCRdb used MiXCR to reprocess the 5' RACE reads, holding one entry per CDR3 protein. Here the sample spans fewer than 100,000 distinct CDR3 sequences, roughly 13% being singletons. The specimen sequenced was whole blood. All receptors come from an adult who was a healthcare worker with PCR-confirmed SARS-CoV-2 infection or an uninfected control (not recorded which).

This clonotype came up a few times. This chain uses TRBV27 with TRBJ2-1, with 7 bases fitting TRBD1. Germline V lookup: CDR1 MNHEY, CDR2 SMNVEV (reference sequence). The CDR3 consists of 17 residues. V shed 3 bases and J 9 bases; nucleotides not matched to a gene: 17. The CDR3 sequence is CASSFRTETGLGGEQFF. The CDR3 DNA reads as TGTGCCAGCAGTTTCAGAACTGAGACAGGGTTAGGCGGTGAGCAGTTCTTC.

V is TRBV19 and J is TRBJ1-5; D is ambiguous. The CDR3 has 15 amino acids. V lost 3 bases to trimming and J lost 1 base, with 10 bases between them. Germline lookup yields CDR1 LNHDA and CDR2 SQIVND (reference sequence). The CDR3 DNA is TGTGCCAGTAGTATTCTCCTGGGGAGCAATCAGCCCCAGCATTTT. The encoded protein is CASSILLGSNQPQHF.

This clonotype appeared many times. The V gene is TRBV20-1, the J gene TRBJ2-1; D ambiguous. The germline V gene encodes CDR1 DFQATT and CDR2 SNEGSKA (reference sequence). The CDR3 loop spans 11 amino acids. V shed 0 bases and J shed 12 bases, with 9 bases lying between them. The CDR3: CSARDLRAQFF. CDR3 nucleotides: TGCAGTGCTAGAGATCTCCGCGCGCAGTTCTTC.

The J gene is TRBJ2-5, the V gene TRBV5-1, with unresolved D. Germline V gene lookup returns CDR1 SGHRS and CDR2 YFSETQ. This CDR3 comprises 14 residues. Deletions cut 1 base from V and 1 base from J, with 8 bases between. For the CDR3, the DNA is TGCGCCAGCAGCTTGAGACGAACCCAAGAGACCCAGTACTTC. Translating gives CASSLRRTQETQYF. Drawing the rest from reference TRBV5-1 and TRBJ2-5, the complete variable domain is KAGVTQTPRYLIKTRGQQVTLSCSPISGHRSVSWYQQTPGQGLQFLFEYFSETQRNKGNFPGRFSGRQFSNSRSEMNVSTLELGDSALYLCASSLRRTQETQYFGPGTRLLVL.

This clonotype turned up a few times. V is TRBV5-6 and J is TRBJ1-4; the D gene is possibly TRBD1 (6 bases). V shed 3 bases and J shed 8 bases, with 17 bases lying between them. Germline loops: CDR1 SGHDT, CDR2 YYEEEE. The CDR3 is 15 residues long. In nucleotides, the CDR3 is TGTGCCAGCAGCTCGGCCGGGGCAGGGGAAGAAAAACTGTTTTTT. This codes for CASSSAGAGEEKLFF.

This clonotype came up a few times. The chain links TRBV28 to TRBJ2-5, with 9 bases matching TRBD2. Looked up from germline, CDR1 is MDHEN and CDR2 is SYDVKM. Losses at the gene ends were 5 bases for V and 5 bases for J; bases not matched to a gene: 9. The CDR3 contains 15 residues. The CDR3 here is CASSGLAGGDETQYF. The CDR3 DNA reads as TGTGCCAGCAGTGGACTGGCGGGGGGGGACGAGACCCAGTACTTC.

The rearrangement uses TRBV6-1 and TRBJ1-5; TRBD1 matches at 7 bases. The J segment lost 2 bases and the V segment lost 6 bases, leaving 13 bases of the junction unmatched. Germline CDR1 and CDR2: MNHNS and SASEGT. The CDR3 is made up of 17 amino acids. This chain's CDR3 is CASSNPTGQIGNQPQHF. Written as DNA, the CDR3 is TGTGCCAGCAGCAACCCGACAGGGCAGATCGGCAATCAGCCCCAGCATTTT.

This clonotype was found a few times. This CDR3 is CASRPHGDEQFF. CDR3 DNA: TGTGCAAGTCGCCCGCATGGGGATGAGCAGTTCTTC. The V gene is TRBV12-2, the J gene TRBJ2-1. TRBV12-2 is shown as a pseudogene. This CDR3 region has 12 residues.

This clonotype was detected ten times or more. V usage is TRBV18 and J usage is TRBJ2-7; no clear D gene. V lost 2 bases and J lost 0, with 8 bases in between. The CDR3 covers 14 residues. Germline CDR1 is KGHSH and CDR2 is LQKENI. CDR3 sequence (DNA): TGTGCCAGCTCACCAATTCCGACCTCCTACGAGCAGTACTTC. Translation: CASSPIPTSYEQYF.

This clonotype has just a few counts. The CDR3 region has the DNA TGTGCCAGCAGTCCTATAGCTAGCACAGATACGCAGTATTTT. Translation: CASSPIASTDTQYF. This sequence joins TRBV6-6 and TRBJ2-3; D uncertain. The CDR3 is 14 amino acids. Trimming cost V 5 bases and J 0 bases, with 9 bases left between them. Germline-derived CDR1 and CDR2 are MNHNY and SVGAGI (reference sequence).

This clonotype has just a few counts. This rearrangement joins TRBV9 to TRBJ1-4; D is perhaps TRBD1 (6 bases). The CDR3 totals 14 residues. From germline, CDR1 is SGDLS and CDR2 YYNGEE. Trimming stripped 4 bases from V and 8 bases from J, with 15 bases between. As DNA, the CDR3 is TGTGCCAGCAGCCAGGACAGATTCCGGGAAAAACTGTTTTTT. The encoded protein is CASSQDRFREKLFF.

The chain links TRBV3-1 to TRBJ2-7; D unclear. Germline loops: CDR1 LGHDT, CDR2 YNNKEL (reference sequence). The V end was cut by 3 bases, the J end by 7 bases, with 19 bases between. The length of the CDR3 is 15 residues. The CDR3 bases are TGTGCCAGCAGCCACGCCCAACGGATCTCTGGGGAGCAGTACTTC. It yields the protein CASSHAQRISGEQYF.

This clonotype appeared a few times. V is TRBV19 and J is TRBJ1-5; 8 nucleotides agree with TRBD1. Trimming removed 4 bases from V and 3 bases from J; junction bases left unmatched: 2. The germline CDR1 and CDR2 sequences are LNHDA and SQIVND (reference sequence). The CDR3 runs 14 residues. The CDR3 nucleotides read TGTGCCAGTAGTACAGGGGGCAACAATCAGCCCCAGCATTTT. This gives the protein CASSTGGNNQPQHF.

The chain links TRBV4-2 to TRBJ1-2; TRBD1 matches 9 bases. CDR1 is LGHNA, CDR2 YNFKEQ, per germline. This CDR3 has 15 amino acids. The J segment lost 3 bases and the V segment lost 3 bases, leaving 5 bases of the junction unmatched. This chain's CDR3 is CASSHPGQGHYGYTF. The CDR3 nucleotides are TGTGCCAGCAGCCATCCGGGACAGGGACACTATGGCTACACCTTC.

The chain joins TRBV29-1 to TRBJ1-3, with D tentatively TRBD1 (5 bases). Per the germline V gene, CDR1 is SQVTM and CDR2 is ANQGSEA. The CDR3 is made up of 12 amino acids. V lost 4 bases, J lost 4 bases, and 8 bases lay in between. CDR3 bases: TGCAGCGTTGGAGGGGTAGGAAACACCATATATTTT. The encoded protein is CSVGGVGNTIYF.

The V gene is TRBV23-1, the J gene TRBJ2-3; 10 nucleotides align to TRBD1. TRBV23-1 is given ORF status, its function remaining uncertain. The CDR3 runs to 16 residues. J gave up 2 bases and V 3 bases, and 5 bases lay outside the gene matches. CDR3 sequence reads: CASSHPDRGYTDTQYF. The CDR3 bases are TGCGCCAGCAGTCACCCGGACAGGGGGTACACAGATACGCAGTATTTT.

This clonotype was recorded many times. The chain couples TRBV20-1 to TRBJ1-3; D remains ambiguous. Germline CDR1 is DFQATT and CDR2 is SNEGSKA (reference sequence). This CDR3 has 15 residues. V gave up 1 base and J gave up 0 bases, with 10 bases separating them. This CDR3 reads CSARGSRFSGNTIYF. CDR3 coding DNA: TGCAGTGCTAGAGGGTCGAGGTTCTCTGGAAACACCATATATTTT.

By proportion, this clonotype is medium-sized (0.01 to 0.1%). V and J are TRBV6-5 and TRBJ1-1, with D unresolved. There are 14 residues in the CDR3. Germline loops: CDR1 MNHEY, CDR2 SVGAGI. V was clipped by 3 bases and J by 2 bases, with 10 bases between them. CDR3 region: CASSYGSENTEAFF. In DNA form, the CDR3 reads TGTGCCAGCAGTTATGGATCGGAAAACACTGAAGCTTTCTTT.

The J gene is TRBJ1-4, the V gene TRBV4-1; no clear D gene. This CDR3 has 17 amino acids. The V end was cut by 0 bases, the J end by 0 bases, with 11 bases between. Per the germline V gene, CDR1 is MGHRA and CDR2 is YSYEKL. CDR3 coding DNA: TGCGCCAGCAGCCAAGACCACCAGGTTGCAACTAATGAAAAACTGTTTTTT. Encoded protein: CASSQDHQVATNEKLFF.

The rearrangement joins TRBV6-5 to TRBJ2-2; no firm D call. The CDR3 spans 16 residues. Trimming took off 7 bases at V and 0 bases at J, with 15 bases between the two ends. Per germline, CDR1 MNHEY and CDR2 SVGAGI. The CDR3 protein is CASKRKLRPNTGELFF. For the CDR3, the DNA is TGTGCCAGCAAGAGGAAGCTTCGACCGAACACCGGGGAGCTGTTTTTT.

There are a few counts of this clonotype. This rearrangement joins TRBV9 to TRBJ1-1; 9 bases line up with TRBD1. The CDR3 covers 17 residues. CDR1 SGDLS and CDR2 YYNGEE come from the germline V gene. V lost 4 bases, J lost 4 bases, and 14 bases stayed unmatched. The CDR3 bases are TGTGCCAGCAGCAAACGGGACAGGGCTATGGTAGGCACTGAAGCTTTCTTT. Its protein is CASSKRDRAMVGTEAFF.

In this sample, this clonotype turned up many times. The chain carries TRBV7-9 and TRBJ1-1; D call uncertain. The CDR3 contains 15 residues. The V end lost 0 bases, the J end lost 1 base, and 9 bases lay between the germline ends. Germline values: CDR1 SEHNR, CDR2 FQNEAQ (reference sequence). CDR3 nucleotide sequence: TGTGCCAGCAGCTTAGCTCGGATGGAGAACACTGAAGCTTTCTTT. It yields the protein CASSLARMENTEAFF.

Only a few counts were recorded for this clonotype. This rearrangement joins TRBV28 to TRBJ1-1; D is undetermined. Germline CDR1 and CDR2: MDHEN and SYDVKM. The CDR3 contains 11 residues. The V end was cut by 10 bases, the J end by 3 bases, with 9 bases between. In DNA, the CDR3 is TGTGCCACCTCTGGAGACACTGAAGCTTTCTTT. Its translation is CATSGDTEAFF.

The table lists this clonotype with many counts. This rearrangement joins TRBV18 to TRBJ1-2; 10 nucleotides line up with TRBD1. Losses at the gene ends were 4 bases for V and 7 bases for J; bases not matched to a gene: 6. This CDR3 is built from 14 residues. Germline V gene sequence: CDR1 KGHSH, CDR2 LQKENI. The chain's CDR3 is CASSRGQGPGGYTF. The CDR3 nucleotides read TGTGCCAGCTCACGGGGACAGGGGCCGGGTGGCTACACCTTC.